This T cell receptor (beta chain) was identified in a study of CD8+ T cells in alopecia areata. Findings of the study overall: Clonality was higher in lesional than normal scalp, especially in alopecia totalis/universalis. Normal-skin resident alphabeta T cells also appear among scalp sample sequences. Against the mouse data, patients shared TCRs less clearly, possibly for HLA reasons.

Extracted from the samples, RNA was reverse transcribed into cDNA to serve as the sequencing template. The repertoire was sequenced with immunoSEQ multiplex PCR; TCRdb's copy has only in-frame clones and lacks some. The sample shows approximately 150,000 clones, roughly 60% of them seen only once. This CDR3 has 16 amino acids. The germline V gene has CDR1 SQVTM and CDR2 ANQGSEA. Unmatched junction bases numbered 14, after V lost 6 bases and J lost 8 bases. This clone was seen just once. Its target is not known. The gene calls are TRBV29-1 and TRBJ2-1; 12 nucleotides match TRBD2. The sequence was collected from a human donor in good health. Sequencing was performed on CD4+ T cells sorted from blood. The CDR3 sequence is CSVGNLAGGHPHEQFF. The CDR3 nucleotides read TGCAGCGTGGGGAATCTAGCGGGAGGGCATCCACATGAGCAGTTCTTC.